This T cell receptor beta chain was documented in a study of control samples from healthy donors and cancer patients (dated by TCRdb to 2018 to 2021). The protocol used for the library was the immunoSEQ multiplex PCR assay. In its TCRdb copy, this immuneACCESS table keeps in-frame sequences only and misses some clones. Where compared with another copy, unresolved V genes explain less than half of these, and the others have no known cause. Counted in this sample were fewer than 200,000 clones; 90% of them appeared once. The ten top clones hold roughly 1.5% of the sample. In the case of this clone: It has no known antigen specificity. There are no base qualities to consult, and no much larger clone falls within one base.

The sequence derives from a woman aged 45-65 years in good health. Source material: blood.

The CDR3 has the sequence CASSSTGAVTGELFF. The nucleotide sequence reads as follows: TGTGCCAGCAGTTCCACAGGGGCGGTCACCGGGGAGCTGTTTTTT. This chain joins TRBV6-5 to TRBJ2-2; the junction holds 7 bases that match TRBD1. The CDR3 goes from the cysteine to the phenylalanine over 15 residues. Left in the record is the CDR3 DNA by itself, 45 bases read in frame from the first base. V and J are trimmed by 4 bases and 4 bases, and the gene matches miss 6 bases of the junction. CDR1 MNHEY and CDR2 SVGAGI were looked up in the germline V gene.